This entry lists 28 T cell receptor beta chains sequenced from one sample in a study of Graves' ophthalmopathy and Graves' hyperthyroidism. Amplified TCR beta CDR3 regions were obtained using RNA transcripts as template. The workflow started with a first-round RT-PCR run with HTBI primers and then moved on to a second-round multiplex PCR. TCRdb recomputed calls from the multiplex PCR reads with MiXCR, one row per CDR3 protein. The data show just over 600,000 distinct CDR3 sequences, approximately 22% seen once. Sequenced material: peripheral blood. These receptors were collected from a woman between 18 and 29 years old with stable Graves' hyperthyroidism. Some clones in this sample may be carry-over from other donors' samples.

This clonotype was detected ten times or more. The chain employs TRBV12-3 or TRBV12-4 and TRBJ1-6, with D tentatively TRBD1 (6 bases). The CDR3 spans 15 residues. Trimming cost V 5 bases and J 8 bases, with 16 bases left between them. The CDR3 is CASSGTLAADSPLHF. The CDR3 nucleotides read TGTGCCAGCAGTGGGACACTAGCCGCGGATTCACCCCTCCACTTT.

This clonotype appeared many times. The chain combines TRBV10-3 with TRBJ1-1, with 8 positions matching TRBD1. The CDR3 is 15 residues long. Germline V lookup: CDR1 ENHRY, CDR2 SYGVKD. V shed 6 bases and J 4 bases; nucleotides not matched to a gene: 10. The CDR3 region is CAIRADRGRTTEAFF. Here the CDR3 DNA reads TGTGCCATCAGGGCCGACAGGGGACGGACCACTGAAGCTTTCTTT.

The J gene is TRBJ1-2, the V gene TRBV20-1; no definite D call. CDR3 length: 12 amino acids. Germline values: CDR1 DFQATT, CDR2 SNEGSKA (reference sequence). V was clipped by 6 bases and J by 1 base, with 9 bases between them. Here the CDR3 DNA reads TGCAGTGCCAAGACCGTTAACTATGGCTACACCTTC. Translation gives CSAKTVNYGYTF.

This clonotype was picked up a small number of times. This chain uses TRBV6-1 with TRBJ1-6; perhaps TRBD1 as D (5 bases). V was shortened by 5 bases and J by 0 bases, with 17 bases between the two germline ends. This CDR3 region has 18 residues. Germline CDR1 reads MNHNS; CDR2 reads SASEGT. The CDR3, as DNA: TGTGCCAGCAGTCGAGATAGGGCCGGGGGCTCCTATAATTCACCCCTCCACTTT. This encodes CASSRDRAGGSYNSPLHF.

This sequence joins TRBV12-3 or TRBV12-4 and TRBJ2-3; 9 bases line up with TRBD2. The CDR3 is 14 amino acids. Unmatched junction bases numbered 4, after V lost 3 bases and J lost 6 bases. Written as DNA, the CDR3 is TGTGCCAGCAGTTTCGCGGGGGGGCCGGATACGCAGTATTTT. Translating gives CASSFAGGPDTQYF.

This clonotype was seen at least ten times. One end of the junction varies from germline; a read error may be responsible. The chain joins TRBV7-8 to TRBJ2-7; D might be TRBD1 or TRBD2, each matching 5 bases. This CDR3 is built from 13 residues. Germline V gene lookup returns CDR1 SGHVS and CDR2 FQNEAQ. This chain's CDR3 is CASSFGTGYEQYF. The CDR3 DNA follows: TGCGCCAGCAGCTTCGGGACGGGGTACGAGCAGTACTTC.

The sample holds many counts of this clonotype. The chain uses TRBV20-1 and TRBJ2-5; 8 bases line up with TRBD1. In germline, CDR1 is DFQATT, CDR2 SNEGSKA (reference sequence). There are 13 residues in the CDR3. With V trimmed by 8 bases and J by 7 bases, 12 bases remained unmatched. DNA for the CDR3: TGCAGTCTCAATACCGACAGGGGTGTGACCCAGTACTTC. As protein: CSLNTDRGVTQYF.

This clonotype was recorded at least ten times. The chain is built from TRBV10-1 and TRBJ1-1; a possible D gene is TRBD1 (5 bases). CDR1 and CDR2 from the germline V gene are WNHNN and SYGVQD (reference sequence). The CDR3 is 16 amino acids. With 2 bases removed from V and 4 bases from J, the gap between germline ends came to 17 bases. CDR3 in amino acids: CASSEELGPQTTEAFF. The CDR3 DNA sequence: TGCGCCAGCAGTGAGGAGTTGGGACCCCAGACCACTGAAGCTTTCTTT.

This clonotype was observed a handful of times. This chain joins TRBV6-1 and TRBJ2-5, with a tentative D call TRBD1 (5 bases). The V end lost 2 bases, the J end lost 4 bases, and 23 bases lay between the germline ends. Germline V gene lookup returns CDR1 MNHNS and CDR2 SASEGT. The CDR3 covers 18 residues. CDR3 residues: CASSELFVVGRAGETQYF. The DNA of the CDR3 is TGTGCCAGCAGTGAACTTTTTGTAGTCGGCAGGGCAGGAGAGACCCAGTACTTC.

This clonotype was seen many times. This chain's CDR3 is CASSPGAGVWGYTF. CDR3 DNA: TGTGCCAGCAGTCCCGGGGCAGGGGTTTGGGGCTACACCTTC. The rearrangement links TRBV28 to TRBJ1-2; tentatively, D is TRBD1 (6 bases). V was pared by 5 bases and J by 8 bases, with 18 bases between. Germline CDR1 is MDHEN and CDR2 is SYDVKM. This CDR3 has 14 amino acids.

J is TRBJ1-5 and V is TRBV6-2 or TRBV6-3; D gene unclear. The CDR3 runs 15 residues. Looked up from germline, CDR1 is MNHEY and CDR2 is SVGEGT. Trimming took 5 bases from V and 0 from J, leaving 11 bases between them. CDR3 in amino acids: CASSGRRNSNQPQHF. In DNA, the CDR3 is TGTGCCAGCAGTGGGCGACGGAATAGCAATCAGCCCCAGCATTTT.

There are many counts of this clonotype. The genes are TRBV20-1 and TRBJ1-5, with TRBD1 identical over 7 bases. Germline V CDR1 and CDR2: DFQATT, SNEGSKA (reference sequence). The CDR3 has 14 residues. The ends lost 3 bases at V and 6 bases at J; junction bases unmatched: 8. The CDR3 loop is CSASDRVLIQPQHF. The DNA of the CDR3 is TGCAGTGCTAGCGACAGGGTTCTGATTCAGCCCCAGCATTTT.

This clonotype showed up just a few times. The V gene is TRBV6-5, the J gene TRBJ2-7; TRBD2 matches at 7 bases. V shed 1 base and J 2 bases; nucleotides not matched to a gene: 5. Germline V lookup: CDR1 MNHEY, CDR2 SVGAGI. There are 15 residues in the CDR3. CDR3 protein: CASSYFRGEPYEQYF. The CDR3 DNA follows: TGTGCCAGCAGTTACTTTCGGGGGGAACCCTACGAGCAGTACTTC.

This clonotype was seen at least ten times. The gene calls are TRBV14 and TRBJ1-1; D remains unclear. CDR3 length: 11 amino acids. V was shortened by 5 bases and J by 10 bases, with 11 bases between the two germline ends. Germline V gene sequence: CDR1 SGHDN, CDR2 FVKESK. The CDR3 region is CASSSGRGAFF. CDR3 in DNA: TGTGCCAGCAGCTCGGGAAGAGGAGCTTTCTTT.

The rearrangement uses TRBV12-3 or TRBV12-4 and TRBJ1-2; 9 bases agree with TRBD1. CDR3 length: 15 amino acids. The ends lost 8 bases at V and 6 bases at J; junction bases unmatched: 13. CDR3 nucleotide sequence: TGTGCCAGCTACAGGGGGCTGGGGTATCTGGATGGCTACACCTTC. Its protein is CASYRGLGYLDGYTF.

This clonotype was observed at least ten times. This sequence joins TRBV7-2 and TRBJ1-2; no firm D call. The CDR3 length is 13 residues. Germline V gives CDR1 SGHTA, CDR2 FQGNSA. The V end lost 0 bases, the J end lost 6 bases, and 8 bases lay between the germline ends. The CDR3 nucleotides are TGTGCCAGCAGCTTAGCCGAGGGCCATGGCTACACCTTC. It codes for CASSLAEGHGYTF.

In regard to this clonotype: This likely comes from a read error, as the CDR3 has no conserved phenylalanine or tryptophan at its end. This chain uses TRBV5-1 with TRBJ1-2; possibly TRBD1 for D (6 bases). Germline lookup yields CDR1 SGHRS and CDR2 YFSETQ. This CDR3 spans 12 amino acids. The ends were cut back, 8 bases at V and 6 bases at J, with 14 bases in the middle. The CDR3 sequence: CARSEGVNGYTY. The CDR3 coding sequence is TGCGCCAGAAGTGAGGGGGTTAATGGCTACACCTAC.

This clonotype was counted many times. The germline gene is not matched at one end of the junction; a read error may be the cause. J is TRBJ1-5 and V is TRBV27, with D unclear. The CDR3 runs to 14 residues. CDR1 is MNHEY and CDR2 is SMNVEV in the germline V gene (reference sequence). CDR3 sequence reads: CASSLFSSNQPQHF. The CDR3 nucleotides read TGTGCCAGCAGTTTATTCAGTAGCAACCAGCCCCAGCATTTT.

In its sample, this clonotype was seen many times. The CDR3 bases are TGTGCCACCAGTGATCCGACAGGGGGCGAGACCCAGTACTTC. Residues: CATSDPTGGETQYF. The V call is TRBV24-1, the J call TRBJ2-5, with 10 nucleotides matching TRBD1. This CDR3 region has 14 residues. V trimming: 3 bases; J trimming: 5 bases; junction bases outside the gene matches: 2. Germline V gene lookup returns CDR1 KGHDR and CDR2 SFDVKD.

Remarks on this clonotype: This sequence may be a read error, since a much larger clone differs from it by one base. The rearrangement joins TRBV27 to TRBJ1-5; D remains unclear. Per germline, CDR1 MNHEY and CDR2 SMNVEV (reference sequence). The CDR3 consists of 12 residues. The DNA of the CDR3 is TGTGCCAGCAGTCCCAACACCCATCCCCTGCATTTT. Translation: CASSPNTHPLHF.

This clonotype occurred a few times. The CDR3 nucleotides read TGTGCTGGGGCGGACGGACCCTACGAGCAGTACTTC. As protein: CAGADGPYEQYF. The chain couples TRBV30 to TRBJ2-7; D is possibly TRBD1 (5 bases). This CDR3 comprises 12 residues. CDR1 and CDR2 (germline): GTSNPN, SVGIG (reference sequence).

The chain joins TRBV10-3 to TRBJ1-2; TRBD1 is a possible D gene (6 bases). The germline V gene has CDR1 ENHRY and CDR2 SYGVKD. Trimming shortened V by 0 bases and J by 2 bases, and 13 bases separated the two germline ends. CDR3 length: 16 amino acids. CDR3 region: CAISESFGGANYGYTF. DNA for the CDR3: TGTGCCATCAGTGAGTCGTTCGGGGGGGCCAACTATGGCTACACCTTC.

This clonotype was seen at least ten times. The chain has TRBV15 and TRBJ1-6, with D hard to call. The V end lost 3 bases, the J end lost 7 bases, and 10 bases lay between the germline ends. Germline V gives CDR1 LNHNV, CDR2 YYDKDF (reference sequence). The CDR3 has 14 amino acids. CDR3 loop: CATSRTIGNSPLHF. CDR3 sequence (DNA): TGTGCCACCAGCAGGACGATAGGCAATTCACCCCTCCACTTT. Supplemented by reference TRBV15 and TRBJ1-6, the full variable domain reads DAMVIQNPRYQVTQFGKPVTLSCSQTLNHNVMYWYQQKSSQAPKLLFHYYDKDFNNEADTPDNFQSRRPNTSFCFLDIRSPGLGDTAMYLCATSRTIGNSPLHFGNGTRLTVT.

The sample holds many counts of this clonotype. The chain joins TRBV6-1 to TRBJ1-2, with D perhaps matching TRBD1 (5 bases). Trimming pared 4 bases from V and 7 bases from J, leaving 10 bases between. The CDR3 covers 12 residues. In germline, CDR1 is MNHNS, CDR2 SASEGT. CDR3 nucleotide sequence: TGTGCCAGCAGTGGCGGGGCGGCTGGCTACACCTTC. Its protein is CASSGGAAGYTF.

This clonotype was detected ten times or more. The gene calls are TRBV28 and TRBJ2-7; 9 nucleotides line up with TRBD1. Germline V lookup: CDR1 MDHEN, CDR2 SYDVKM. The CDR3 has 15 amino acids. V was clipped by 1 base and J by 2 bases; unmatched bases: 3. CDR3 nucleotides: TGTGCCAGCAGTTTATTTAGGGACAGGGCCTACGAGCAGTACTTC. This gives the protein CASSLFRDRAYEQYF.

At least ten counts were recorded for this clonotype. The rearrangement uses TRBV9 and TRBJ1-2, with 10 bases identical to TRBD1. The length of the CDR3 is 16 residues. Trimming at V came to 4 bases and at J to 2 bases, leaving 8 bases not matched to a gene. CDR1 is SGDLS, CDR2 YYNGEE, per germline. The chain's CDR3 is CASSTSPGQGNYGYTF. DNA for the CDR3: TGTGCCAGCAGCACTTCACCGGGACAGGGGAACTATGGCTACACCTTC.

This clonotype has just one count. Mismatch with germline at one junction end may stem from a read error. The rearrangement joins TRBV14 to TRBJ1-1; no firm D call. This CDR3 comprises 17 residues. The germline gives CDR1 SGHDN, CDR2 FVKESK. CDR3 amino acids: CASSQDQVPDPETDAFF. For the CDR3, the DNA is TGTGCCAGCAGCCAAGATCAGGTGCCAGACCCCGAGACTGATGCTTTCTTT.

The chain's CDR3 is CAWSAQPQVGDYGYTF. The CDR3 DNA follows: TGTGCCTGGAGTGCACAACCTCAGGTCGGCGACTATGGCTACACCTTC. V gene TRBV30 combines with J gene TRBJ1-2; no clear D gene. Germline CDR1 is GTSNPN and CDR2 is SVGIG (reference sequence). V lost 1 base and J lost 3, with 18 bases in between. This CDR3 spans 16 amino acids.